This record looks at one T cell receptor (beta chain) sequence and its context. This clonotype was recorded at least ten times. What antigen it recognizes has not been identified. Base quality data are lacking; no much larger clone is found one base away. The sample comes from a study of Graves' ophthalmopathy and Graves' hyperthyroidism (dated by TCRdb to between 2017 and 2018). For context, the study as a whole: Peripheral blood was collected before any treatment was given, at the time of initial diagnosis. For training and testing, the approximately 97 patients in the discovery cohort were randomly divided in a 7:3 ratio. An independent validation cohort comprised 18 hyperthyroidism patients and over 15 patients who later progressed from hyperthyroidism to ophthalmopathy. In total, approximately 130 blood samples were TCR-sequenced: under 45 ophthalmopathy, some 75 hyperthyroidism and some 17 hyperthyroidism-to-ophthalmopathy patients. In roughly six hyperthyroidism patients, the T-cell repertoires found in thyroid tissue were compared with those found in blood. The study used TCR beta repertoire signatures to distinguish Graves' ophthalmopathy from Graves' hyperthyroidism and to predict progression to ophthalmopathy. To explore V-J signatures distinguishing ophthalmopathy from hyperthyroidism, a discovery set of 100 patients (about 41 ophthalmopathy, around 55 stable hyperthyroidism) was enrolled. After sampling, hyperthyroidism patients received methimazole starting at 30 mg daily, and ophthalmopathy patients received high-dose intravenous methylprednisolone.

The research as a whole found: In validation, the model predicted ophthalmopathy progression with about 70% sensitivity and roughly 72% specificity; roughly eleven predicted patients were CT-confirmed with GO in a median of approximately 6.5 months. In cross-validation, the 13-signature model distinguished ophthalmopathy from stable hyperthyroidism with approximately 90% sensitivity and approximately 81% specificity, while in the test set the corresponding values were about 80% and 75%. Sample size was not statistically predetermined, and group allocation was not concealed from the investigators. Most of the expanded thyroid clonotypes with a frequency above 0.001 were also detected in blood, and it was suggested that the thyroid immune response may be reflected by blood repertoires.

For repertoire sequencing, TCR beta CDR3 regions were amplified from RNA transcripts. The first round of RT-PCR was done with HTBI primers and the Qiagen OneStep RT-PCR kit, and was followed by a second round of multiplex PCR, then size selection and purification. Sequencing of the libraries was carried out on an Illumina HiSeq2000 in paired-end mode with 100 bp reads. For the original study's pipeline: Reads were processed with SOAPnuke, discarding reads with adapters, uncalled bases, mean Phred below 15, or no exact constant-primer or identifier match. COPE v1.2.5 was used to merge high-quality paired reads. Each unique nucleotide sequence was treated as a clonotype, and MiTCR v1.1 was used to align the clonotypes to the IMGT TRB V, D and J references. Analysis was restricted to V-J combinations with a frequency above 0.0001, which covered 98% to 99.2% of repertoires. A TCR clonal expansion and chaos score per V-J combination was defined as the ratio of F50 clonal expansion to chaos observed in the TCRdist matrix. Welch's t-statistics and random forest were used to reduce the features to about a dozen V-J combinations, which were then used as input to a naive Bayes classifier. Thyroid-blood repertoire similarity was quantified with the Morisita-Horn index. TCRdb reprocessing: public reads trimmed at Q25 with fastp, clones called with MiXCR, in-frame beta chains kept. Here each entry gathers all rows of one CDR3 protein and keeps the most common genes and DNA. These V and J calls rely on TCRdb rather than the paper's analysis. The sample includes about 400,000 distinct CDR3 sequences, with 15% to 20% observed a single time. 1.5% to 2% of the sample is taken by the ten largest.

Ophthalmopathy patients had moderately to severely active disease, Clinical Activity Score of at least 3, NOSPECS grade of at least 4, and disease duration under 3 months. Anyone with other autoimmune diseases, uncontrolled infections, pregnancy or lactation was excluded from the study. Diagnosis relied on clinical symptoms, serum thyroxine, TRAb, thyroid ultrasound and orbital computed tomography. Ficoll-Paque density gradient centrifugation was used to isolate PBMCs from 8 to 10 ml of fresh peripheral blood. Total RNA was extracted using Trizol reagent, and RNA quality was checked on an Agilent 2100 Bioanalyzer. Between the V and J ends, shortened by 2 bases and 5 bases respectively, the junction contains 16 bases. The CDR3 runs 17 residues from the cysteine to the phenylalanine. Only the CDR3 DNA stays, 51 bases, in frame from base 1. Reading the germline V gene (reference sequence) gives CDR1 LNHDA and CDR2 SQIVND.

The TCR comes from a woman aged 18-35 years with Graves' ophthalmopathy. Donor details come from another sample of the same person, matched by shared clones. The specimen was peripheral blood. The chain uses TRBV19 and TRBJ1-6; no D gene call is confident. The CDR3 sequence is CASSISHRGANNSPLHF. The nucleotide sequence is TGTGCCAGTAGTATATCCCACCGAGGAGCTAATAATTCACCCCTCCACTTT.